The rows below give T cell receptor beta chains drawn from one sample of a study of blood T cell repertoires in COVID-19. Measured with immunoSEQ multiplex PCR; TCRdb has only the in-frame clones, and not every one. The sample lists 200,000 to 300,000 clones, about four fifths occurring once. The sequencing input was peripheral blood. These receptors originate from a man at least 80 years old with acute or convalescent COVID-19. Each CDR3 is given with its conserved first and last residue. A D gene is named only where the DNA matches it firmly. For some rows the clone size is stated as once, few or many, or as a class when expanded; others skip it.

>TRBJ2-6|TRBV6-5|16|.|.
TGTGCCAGCAGTTACTCCAGGGCCTCTGGGGCCAACGTCCTGACTTTC
CASSYSRASGANVLTF
>TRBJ2-5|TRBV11-2|14|TRBD1|.
TGTGCCAGCAGCTCCAGACAGGGGGCAGAGACCCAGTACTTC
CASSSRQGAETQYF
>TRBJ2-7|TRBV7-9|14|TRBD1|.
TGTGCCAGCAGCTTAGATGGACAGGGCTACGAGCAGTACTTC
CASSLDGQGYEQYF
>TRBJ1-2|TRBV27|14|.|.
TGTGCCAGCAGGCCCGGCGGGGTAGGGCATGGCTACACCTTC
CASRPGGVGHGYTF
>TRBJ2-7|TRBV28|14|TRBD1|.
TGTGCCAGCCAGACGGGACAGCCCCCCTACGAGCAGTACTTC
CASQTGQPPYEQYF
>TRBJ2-3|TRBV6-5|16|TRBD2|.
TGTGCCAGCAGTTACTGGGGACTAGCGGGAGAAGATACGCAGTATTTT
CASSYWGLAGEDTQYF
>TRBJ2-3|TRBV2|14|.|.
TGTGCCAGCAGTGACCGCTCTTACTGGGATACGCAGTATTTT
CASSDRSYWDTQYF
>TRBJ2-1|TRBV6-6|13|.|.
TGTGCCTGCCGAGGCGGGGTCCGTGATGAGCAGTTCTTC
CACRGGVRDEQFF
>TRBJ2-3|TRBV28|17|TRBD1|.
TGTGCCAGCAGCCTCCTCGGACAGGTAGAAAAAACAGATACGCAGTATTTT
CASSLLGQVEKTDTQYF
>TRBJ1-2|TRBV6-1|15|.|.
TGTGCCAGCAGTGAAGTGGTACAGAGTAACTATGGCTACACCTTC
CASSEVVQSNYGYTF
>TRBJ2-4|TRBV18|16|TRBD1|.
TGTGCCAGCTCACCACCCAACGGGGACAGGGAAAACATTCAGTACTTC
CASSPPNGDRENIQYF
>TRBJ1-3|TRBV5-1|15|TRBD1|.
TGCGCCAGCAGCGGGACAGGGGACTCTGGAAACACCATATATTTT
CASSGTGDSGNTIYF
>TRBJ2-1|TRBV6-4|19|TRBD2|.
TGTGCCAGCAGTGACTCGGGACTAGCGGGAGGGAGCTCCTACAATGAGCAGTTCTTC
CASSDSGLAGGSSYNEQFF
>TRBJ1-1|TRBV3-1/TRBV3-2|13|TRBD1|.
TGTGCCAGCAGCCAGACTGACAGGGAGAAAACTTTCTTT
CASSQTDREKTFF
>TRBJ2-1|TRBV5-4|16|.|.
TGTGCCAGCAGCTTGGAAATAGCGCCGTCCTACAATGAGCAGTTCTTC
CASSLEIAPSYNEQFF
>TRBJ1-4|TRBV29-1|16|TRBD1|few
TGCAGCGTTGCAGGGGGCGTAAAGGCAACTAATGAAAAACTGTTTTTT
CSVAGGVKATNEKLFF
>TRBJ1-1|TRBV3-1/TRBV3-2|15|.|.
TGTGCCAGCAGCCAAGTTCGGTGGAGCGGCACTGAAGCTTTCTTT
CASSQVRWSGTEAFF
>TRBJ1-1|TRBV2|14|.|.
TGTGCCAACGGGGGGGCAGCCCAGGGCACTGAAGCTTTCTTT
CANGGAAQGTEAFF
>TRBJ1-1|TRBV9|15|TRBD1|.
TGTGCCAGCAGCGTACAACAGGGGTTTTACACTGAAGCTTTCTTT
CASSVQQGFYTEAFF
>TRBJ2-7|TRBV3-1/TRBV3-2|13|.|.
TGTGCCAGCAGCCAAGAACTTTCCTACGAGCAGTACTTC
CASSQELSYEQYF
>TRBJ1-3|TRBV4-1|19|TRBD1|.
TGCGCCAGCAGCGCGCTCCCGGGACAGGGGACTTACTCTGGAAACACCATATATTTT
CASSALPGQGTYSGNTIYF
>TRBJ2-1|TRBV7-2|14|.|.
TGTGCCAGCAGCCGCGGTTTCGCGAGCGATGAGCAGTTCTTC
CASSRGFASDEQFF
>TRBJ2-7|TRBV7-9|15|.|.
TGTGCCAGCAGCCCGCCAGGGAAAGGCTCCTACGAGCAGTACTTC
CASSPPGKGSYEQYF